The T cell receptor beta chain described here comes from a study of cytomegalovirus exposure and HLA in healthy donors. Findings of the study overall: In a later analysis, a missense DCLRE1C variant was linked to TCR beta V- and J-gene trimming. Indistinguishable V segments, including TRBV6-2 and TRBV6-3, were excluded.

The PCR used 60 Vbeta and 13 Jbeta primers. Clones were read by immunoSEQ multiplex PCR, and TCRdb kept only the in-frame ones, dropping some. In the table there are 35,000 to 40,000 clones, more than 85% of which are singletons. Trimming took 10 bases from V and 9 from J; bases not matched to a gene: 6. The CDR3 covers 13 residues. CDR1 MNHNS and CDR2 SASEGT come from the germline V gene. Regarding this clone: Its antigen is unknown.

The chain has TRBV6-1 and TRBJ2-1; TRBD2 matches 13 bases. The sequencing sample was made of PBMCs. This sequence was found in a woman between 18 and 29 years old in good health and CMV-seronegative. The CDR3, as DNA: TGTGCCACCAGACTAGCGGGAGGAGGTGAGCAGTTCTTC. Protein product: CATRLAGGGEQFF.